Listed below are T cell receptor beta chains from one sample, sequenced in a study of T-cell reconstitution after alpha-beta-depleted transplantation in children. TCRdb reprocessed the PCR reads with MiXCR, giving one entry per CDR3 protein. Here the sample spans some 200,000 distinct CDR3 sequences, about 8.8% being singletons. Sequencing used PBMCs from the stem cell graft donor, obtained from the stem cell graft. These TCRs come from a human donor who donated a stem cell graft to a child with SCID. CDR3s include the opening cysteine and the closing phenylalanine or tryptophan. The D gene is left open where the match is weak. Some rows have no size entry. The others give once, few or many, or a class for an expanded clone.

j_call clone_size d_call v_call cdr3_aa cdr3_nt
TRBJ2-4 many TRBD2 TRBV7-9 CASSLTSGSLAKNIQYF TGTGCCAGCAGCTTAACTAGCGGGTCCCTAGCCAAAAACATTCAGTACTTC
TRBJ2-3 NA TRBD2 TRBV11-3 CASSSMGGGTDTQYF TGTGCCAGCAGCTCTATGGGGGGGGGCACAGATACGCAGTATTTT
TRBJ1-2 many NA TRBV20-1 CIPPTGTNYGYTF TGCATCCCCCCGACGGGGACTAACTATGGCTACACCTTC
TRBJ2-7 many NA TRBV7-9 CASSPDLTYEQYF TGTGCCAGCAGCCCGGACTTAACCTACGAGCAGTACTTC
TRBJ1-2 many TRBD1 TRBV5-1 CASPPDRVLYGYTF TGCGCCAGCCCCCCGGACAGGGTTCTTTATGGCTACACCTTC
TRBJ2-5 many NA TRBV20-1 CSPVGGQETQYF TGCAGTCCGGTGGGGGGTCAAGAGACCCAGTACTTC
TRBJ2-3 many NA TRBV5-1 CASRVGPSTDTQYF TGCGCCAGCAGAGTAGGACCTAGCACAGATACGCAGTATTTT
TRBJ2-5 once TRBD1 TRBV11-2 CASNPQGAGETQYF TGTGCCAGCAACCCACAGGGGGCAGGGGAGACCCAGTACTTC
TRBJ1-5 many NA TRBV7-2 CASSRTSGNQPQHF TGTGCCAGCAGCCGGACGTCCGGCAATCAGCCCCAGCATTTT
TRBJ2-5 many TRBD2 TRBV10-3 CAISQGLAGTQETQYF TGTGCCATCAGCCAGGGACTAGCGGGGACTCAAGAGACCCAGTACTTC
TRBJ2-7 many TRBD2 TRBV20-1 CSARARGSGGYEQYF TGCAGTGCTAGAGCCCGTGGTAGCGGGGGATACGAGCAGTACTTC
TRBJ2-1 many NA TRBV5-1 CASSLARGGGYNEQFF TGCGCCAGCAGCTTGGCCCGGGGTGGGGGCTACAATGAGCAGTTCTTC
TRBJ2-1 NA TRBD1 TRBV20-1 CSATGTGHYNEQFF TGCAGTGCTACCGGGACAGGGCACTACAATGAGCAGTTCTTC
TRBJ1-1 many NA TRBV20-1 CSARVDGTNTEAFF TGCAGTGCTAGAGTGGACGGCACGAACACTGAAGCTTTCTTT
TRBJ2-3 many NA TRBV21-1 CASSKDPAGGPDTQYF TGTGCCAGCAGCAAAGACCCAGCGGGGGGCCCAGATACGCAGTATTTT
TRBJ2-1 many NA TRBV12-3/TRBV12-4 CASSPRSHEQFF TGTGCCAGCAGTCCCCGCAGCCATGAGCAGTTCTTC
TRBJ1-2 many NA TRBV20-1 CSASVSDYGYTF TGCAGTGCTAGTGTCTCGGACTATGGCTACACCTTC
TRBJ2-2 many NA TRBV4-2 CASSQGLDAGELFF TGTGCCAGCAGCCAAGGACTAGACGCCGGGGAGCTGTTTTTT
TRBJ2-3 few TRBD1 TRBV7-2 CASSLILAQGASDTQYF TGTGCCAGCAGCTTAATACTAGCTCAGGGGGCTTCGGATACGCAGTATTTT
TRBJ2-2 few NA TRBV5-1 CASSGGSTGELFF TGCGCCAGCAGCGGAGGATCCACCGGGGAGCTGTTTTTT
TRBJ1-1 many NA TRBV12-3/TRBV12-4 CASSFAGGAGTEAFF TGTGCCAGCAGTTTCGCCGGGGGCGCCGGCACTGAAGCTTTCTTT
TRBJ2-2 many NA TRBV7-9 CASSSSTDTGELFF TGTGCCAGCAGCTCATCTACGGACACCGGGGAGCTGTTTTTT
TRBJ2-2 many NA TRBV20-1 CSARGGSNTGELFF TGCAGTGCGAGAGGGGGGTCGAACACCGGGGAGCTGTTTTTT
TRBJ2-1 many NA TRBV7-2 CASSPGSRSYNEQFF TGTGCCAGCTCCCCAGGGTCTAGGTCCTACAATGAGCAGTTCTTC
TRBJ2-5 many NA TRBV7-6 CASSLAIEETQYF TGTGCCAGCAGCTTAGCGATAGAAGAGACCCAGTACTTC
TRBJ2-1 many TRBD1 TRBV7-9 CASSLRQGYNEQFF TGTGCCAGCAGCCTGCGACAGGGTTACAATGAGCAGTTCTTC
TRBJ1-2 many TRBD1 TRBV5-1 CASSGAGTGGNYGYTF TGCGCCAGCAGCGGAGCCGGGACAGGGGGCAACTATGGCTACACCTTC
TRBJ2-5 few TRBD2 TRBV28 CASSFDPSGIQETQYF TGTGCCAGCAGTTTTGATCCTAGCGGAATCCAAGAGACCCAGTACTTC
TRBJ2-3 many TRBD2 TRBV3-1 CASSQELAGVGTDTQYF TGTGCCAGCAGCCAAGAGCTCGCGGGGGTAGGCACAGATACGCAGTATTTT
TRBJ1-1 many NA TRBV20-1 CRAWGGTEAFF TGCAGGGCTTGGGGGGGCACTGAAGCTTTCTTT
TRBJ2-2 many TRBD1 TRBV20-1 CSAKPGQGETGELFF TGCAGTGCTAAACCGGGACAGGGGGAAACCGGGGAGCTGTTTTTT
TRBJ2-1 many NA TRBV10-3 CATRGAGYNEQFF TGTGCCACCCGGGGGGCCGGCTACAATGAGCAGTTCTTC
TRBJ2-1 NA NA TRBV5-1 CASSLASSEQFF TGCGCCAGCAGCTTGGCCTCCAGTGAGCAGTTCTTC
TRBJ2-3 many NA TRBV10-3 CAVHGTTSTDTQYF TGTGCCGTACACGGGACAACTAGCACAGATACGCAGTATTTT
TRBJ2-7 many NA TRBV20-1 CSARLSGHEQYF TGCAGTGCTAGACTCTCAGGGCACGAGCAGTACTTC
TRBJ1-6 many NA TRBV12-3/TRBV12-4 CASIMTATYNSPLHF TGTGCCAGCATTATGACAGCCACCTATAATTCACCCCTCCACTTT
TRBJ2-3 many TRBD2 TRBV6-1 CASISGGSTDTQYF TGTGCCAGCATCAGCGGGGGTAGCACAGATACGCAGTATTTT
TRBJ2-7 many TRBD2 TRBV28 CASSSPLAGASYEQYF TGTGCCAGCAGTTCTCCATTAGCGGGGGCCTCCTACGAGCAGTACTTC
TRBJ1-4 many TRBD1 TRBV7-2 CASSSAGGATNEKLFF TGTGCCAGCAGCTCCGCAGGGGGGGCAACTAATGAAAAACTGTTTTTT
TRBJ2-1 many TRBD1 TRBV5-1 CASSFTGGTNEQFF TGCGCCAGCAGCTTCACAGGGGGTACCAATGAGCAGTTCTTC
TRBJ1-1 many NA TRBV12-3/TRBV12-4 CASSPFTKAEAFF TGTGCCAGCAGCCCCTTTACAAAGGCGGAAGCTTTCTTT
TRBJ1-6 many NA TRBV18 CASSGRGTPLHF TGTGCCAGCTCAGGGCGGGGGACACCCCTCCACTTT
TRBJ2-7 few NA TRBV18 CASSPSTQSSYEQYF TGTGCCAGCTCACCCTCGACTCAGAGCTCCTACGAGCAGTACTTC
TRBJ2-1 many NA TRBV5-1 CASSSDPSSYNEQFF TGCGCCAGCAGCTCGGATCCCAGCTCCTACAATGAGCAGTTCTTC
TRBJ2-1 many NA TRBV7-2 CASSLDTSGEQFF TGTGCCAGCAGCTTAGATACTTCGGGGGAGCAGTTCTTC
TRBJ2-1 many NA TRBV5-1 CASSWTGSGDNEQFF TGCGCCAGCAGCTGGACAGGGAGCGGGGACAATGAGCAGTTCTTC
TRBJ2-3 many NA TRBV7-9 CASSLRSQGATDTQYF TGTGCCAGCAGCCTGAGGTCCCAGGGAGCCACAGATACGCAGTATTTT
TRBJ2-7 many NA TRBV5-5 CASSLVWGQTSYEQYF TGTGCCAGCAGCTTGGTTTGGGGGCAGACATCCTACGAGCAGTACTTC
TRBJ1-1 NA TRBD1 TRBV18 CASSPRTGNMNTEAFF TGTGCCAGCTCACCACGGACAGGGAACATGAACACTGAAGCTTTCTTT
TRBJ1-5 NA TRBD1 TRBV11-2 CASSSGGDRGLSQHF TGTGCCAGCAGCTCCGGGGGGGACAGGGGCTTATCCCAGCATTTT
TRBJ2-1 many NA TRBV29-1 CSVSLGDNEQFF TGCAGCGTTTCTTTAGGAGACAATGAGCAGTTCTTC
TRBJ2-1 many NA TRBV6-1 CASSEAKGIEQFF TGTGCCAGCAGTGAAGCGAAAGGGATTGAGCAGTTCTTC